This T cell receptor beta chain appears in the sequencing data of a study of cytomegalovirus exposure and HLA in healthy donors. The PCR used 60 Vbeta and 13 Jbeta primers. Sequenced by immunoSEQ multiplex PCR; TCRdb stores in-frame clones only, minus some. The sample includes about 120,000 clones, 80% of them seen just once. The CDR3 has 16 residues. The V gene's germline CDR1 is SGHTA and CDR2 FQGNSA. The junction had 6 bases not matched to a gene; V was cut back by 4 bases and J by 2 bases. This clone was seen only once. The receptor comes from a female donor in good health and CMV-seropositive. The sequenced material came from PBMCs. V usage is TRBV7-2 and J usage is TRBJ2-5, with TRBD2 identical over 11 bases. The CDR3 sequence is CASSSRLAGKQETQYF. CDR3 DNA sequence: TGTGCCAGCAGCTCCCGACTAGCGGGGAAACAAGAGACCCAGTACTTC. The entire variable domain, with the rest obtained from reference TRBV7-2 and TRBJ2-5, is as follows: GAGVSQSPSNKVTEKGKDVELRCDPISGHTALYWYRQSLGQGLEFLIYFQGNSAPDKSGLPSDRFSAERTGGSVSTLTIQRTQQEDSAVYLCASSSRLAGKQETQYFGPGTRLLVL.